Detailed here is one T cell receptor beta chain. Antigen specificity is unknown. The data originate from a study of T cell responses to AZD1222 COVID-19 vaccine. Using immunoSEQ multiplex PCR, the repertoire was profiled, and TCRdb retains in-frame clones only, with some absent. The table has about 93,000 clones, 89% seen once. Study observations and caveats: Recipients of two AZD1222 doses showed rising Spike-specific TCR breadth and depth.

Sequenced here: peripheral blood, sampled on day 0 of MenACWY control vaccination. The receptor was isolated from an adult in good health.

CDR3 nucleotides: TGTGCCAGCACTGCAAGCGGGGGAGAGTACGAGCAGTACTTC. As protein: CASTASGGEYEQYF. The chain uses TRBV25-1 and TRBJ2-7, with TRBD2 identical over 8 bases. Germline trimming cut 7 bases from V and 4 bases from J; bases unmatched to any gene: 9. The CDR3 covers 14 residues. CDR1 is MGHDK and CDR2 is SYGVNS in the germline V gene.